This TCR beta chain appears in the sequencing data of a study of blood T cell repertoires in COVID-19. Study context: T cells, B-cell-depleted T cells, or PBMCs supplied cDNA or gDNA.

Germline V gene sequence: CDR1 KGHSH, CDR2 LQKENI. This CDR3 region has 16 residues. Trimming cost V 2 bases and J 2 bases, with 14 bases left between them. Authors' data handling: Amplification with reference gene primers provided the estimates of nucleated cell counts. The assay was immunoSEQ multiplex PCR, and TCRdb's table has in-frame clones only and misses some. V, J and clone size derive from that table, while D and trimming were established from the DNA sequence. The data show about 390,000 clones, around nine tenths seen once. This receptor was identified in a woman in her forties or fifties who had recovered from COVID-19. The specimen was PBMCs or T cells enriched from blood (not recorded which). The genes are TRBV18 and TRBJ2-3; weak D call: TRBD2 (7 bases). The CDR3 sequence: CASSPFSGGLTDTQYF. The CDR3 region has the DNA TGTGCCAGCTCACCATTCTCGGGGGGCCTCACAGATACGCAGTATTTT.